This TCR beta chain came from a study of blood T cell repertoires in COVID-19. Study-level information: The United States, Italy and Spain supplied acute and convalescent COVID-19 samples. In each case, the material was cDNA or gDNA derived from T cells, B-cell-depleted T cells, or PBMCs.

Per the study methods: Quantification of nucleated cells was approximated via reference gene primer amplification. Generated by immunoSEQ multiplex PCR, the TCRdb table keeps only in-frame clones and is missing some. V, J and clone size are taken as reported in that table, and D and trimming were inferred from the DNA itself. The data hold roughly 150,000 clones, with 84% observed a single time. Trimming shortened V by 4 bases and J by 1 base, and 14 bases separated the two germline ends. The CDR3 has 15 amino acids. Germline-derived CDR1 and CDR2 are SGDLS and YYNGEE. The sequencing sample was made of peripheral blood. The V gene is TRBV9, the J gene TRBJ1-1, with D perhaps TRBD1 (5 bases). This TCR came from a man between 65 and 85 years old with active or convalescent COVID-19. The CDR3 nucleotides are TGTGCCAGCAGCCCTCAAGGGGCCCGGAACACTGAAGCTTTCTTT. Translating it yields CASSPQGARNTEAFF.